This section outlines one TCR beta chain sequence together with its context. Antigen unknown. V was pared by 1 base and J by 6 bases, with 13 bases between. This CDR3 contains 15 residues. The germline V gene encodes CDR1 LNHDA and CDR2 SQIVND (reference sequence). The PCR made use of 60 Vbeta and 13 Jbeta primers. The method was immunoSEQ multiplex PCR; TCRdb's version includes in-frame clones alone and lacks a portion of them. The repertoire consists of about 89,000 clones, with about 80% occurring once and the leading ten covering approximately 1.4%. This sample was taken from a study of cytomegalovirus exposure and HLA in healthy donors. Background on the study: From 150 million to 200 million T cells, an earlier analysis saw 100 million to 140 million unique TCR beta sequences.

General observations from the study: Using the classifier, cytomegalovirus status was reportedly diagnosed with high specificity and sensitivity. Some V segments, including TRBV6-2 and TRBV6-3, were excluded as indistinguishable. It was in a later analysis that TCR association rates were seen to vary by HLA locus, highest for DRB1 and lowest for HLA-C.

The clonotype was recovered from a male donor in good health and CMV-seronegative. Material for sequencing was PBMCs. The chain combines TRBV19 with TRBJ1-5; no clear D gene. CDR3 residues: CASSIAGRSRQPQHF. Here the CDR3 DNA reads TGTGCCAGTAGTATAGCTGGCAGGTCGCGTCAGCCCCAGCATTTT.